Sequencing of this T cell receptor (beta chain) was carried out in a study of CD8+ T cells in alopecia areata (dated by TCRdb to between 2018 and 2020). For the wider study: The treated patients took part in an open-label pilot trial in which moderate-to-severe alopecia areata was treated with oral tofacitinib at 5 to 10 mg twice daily. RNA was obtained with the PAXgene miRNA kit for fixed scalp, the miRNeasy kit for PBMCs, and the RNeasy kit for mouse skin. In humans, TCRbeta sequencing was performed on scalp tissue and on sorted CD4+ and CD8+ peripheral blood T cells from healthy controls and from patients with patchy or totalis/universalis alopecia areata. The study used high-throughput TCRbeta sequencing to examine T cell clonal expansion in alopecia areata, in both the C3H/HeJ mouse model and human patients. Amplification of TCRbeta CDR3 regions was done by immunoSEQ multiplex PCR using 35 Vbeta forward primers and 13 Jbeta reverse primers. Scalp clonality was compared across normal scalp (n=4), patchy alopecia areata scalp (n=8), and alopecia totalis/universalis scalp (n=8). Tofacitinib was given for 6 to 18 months, followed by 6 months of follow-up off drug to assess delayed response and recurrence. Biopsies were taken from tofacitinib-treated patients at baseline and at 4 and 24 weeks of treatment, and a later scalp biopsy was taken in several of the tofacitinib-treated patients.

What the research found in general, with its limitations: Scalp TCR repertoire analysis is complicated because resident alphabeta T cells in normal human skin are also sequenced, whereas mouse skin is dominated by gammadelta T cells. Lesional scalp, especially in alopecia totalis/universalis, showed higher clonality and more expanded CD8+ clones than normal scalp, suggesting antigenic drive. Shared TCR sequences between patients were less evident than in mice, which may be partly attributable to HLA diversity in the patient population.

This clone has a handful of counts. No antigen is known for it. No per-base quality is available; no much larger clone lies one base away. This specimen's time point label, per the study, means: baseline before oral tofacitinib. Lesional scalp punch biopsies and peripheral blood were collected from alopecia areata patients. After PBMCs were isolated by density centrifugation and stained for CD3, CD4 and CD8, a FACSAria was used to sort CD4+ and CD8+ T cells. The library was built by means of the immunoSEQ multiplex PCR assay. To provide template for TCR sequencing, every sample had RNA extracted and reverse transcribed into cDNA. SuperScript III was used for first-strand cDNA synthesis, primed with a 2:1 mix of oligo-dT and random hexamers. A synthetic immune receptor repertoire was used to assess amplification bias, and residual bias was removed computationally. The original pipeline was this. After raw reads were preprocessed to remove errors, the CDR3 was defined following IMGT conventions as running from the conserved cysteine to phenylalanine. Clonality was calculated as 1 minus Shannon entropy normalized by log2 of the number of productive unique TCRs. CD4 or CD8 identity of scalp clones was inferred by cross-referencing scalp TCRbeta sequences with sorted blood CD4 and CD8 repertoires. TCRdb provides this immuneACCESS table in a form limited to in-frame rearrangements. Some clones are lacking; in checked studies, under half of them reflect an unresolved V gene, and why the rest are absent is not known. The DNA gave D and trimming, while V, J and clone size come from that table. Here the sample has approximately 180,000 clones; approximately 65% occur a single time. In total, the top ten clones hold roughly 10% of the sample.

The CDR3 covers 16 residues, taking in both the cysteine and the phenylalanine. Only CDR3 DNA remains: 48 bases, in frame from the first base. Germline trimming amounts to 4 bases on V and 8 bases on J, with 12 as the count of junction bases outside the gene matches. CDR1 and CDR2, per the germline V gene, are SQVTM and ANQGSEA. The sample here was CD8+ T cells sorted from blood, taken at week 0. This TCR came from a human donor with alopecia areata. The chain joins TRBV29-1 to TRBJ2-1; 12 junctional bases match TRBD2. CDR3 loop: CSVGGPSGGALDEQFF. In nucleotide form, the sequence is TGCAGCGTTGGAGGGCCTAGCGGGGGGGCATTGGATGAGCAGTTCTTC.